Described below is a single T cell receptor (beta chain) sequence and its context. The data belong to a study of T cells in Graves' hyperthyroidism and ophthalmopathy. RNA transcripts gave rise to amplified TCR beta CDR3 regions. A first-round RT-PCR of the TCR CDR3 used the HTBI primer set. TCRdb processed the multiplex PCR reads anew with MiXCR; each CDR3 protein has one entry. The table includes 380,000 or so distinct CDR3 sequences, about 19% detected once. The clonotype originates from a woman in her late teens or twenties with Graves' hyperthyroidism. Material for sequencing was blood.

The CDR3 loop is CASSLATGGPFYGYTF. The CDR3 nucleotides read TGTGCCAGCAGCTTAGCGACAGGGGGCCCGTTTTATGGCTACACCTTC. This chain links TRBV11-1 with TRBJ1-2; TRBD1 aligns across 10 bases. CDR1 and CDR2 from the germline V gene are SGHAT and FQDESV (reference sequence). This CDR3 region has 16 residues. V was clipped by 0 bases and J by 5 bases; unmatched bases: 6.